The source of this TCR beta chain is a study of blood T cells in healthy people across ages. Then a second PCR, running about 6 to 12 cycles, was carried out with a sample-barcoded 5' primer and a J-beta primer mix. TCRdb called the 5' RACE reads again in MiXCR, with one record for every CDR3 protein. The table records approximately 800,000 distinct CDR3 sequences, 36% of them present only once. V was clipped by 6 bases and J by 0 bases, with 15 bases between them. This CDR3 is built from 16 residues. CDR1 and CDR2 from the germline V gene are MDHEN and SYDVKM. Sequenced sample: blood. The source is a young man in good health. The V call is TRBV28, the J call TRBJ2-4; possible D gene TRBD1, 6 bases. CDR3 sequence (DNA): TGTGCCAGCAGCCGACCGGGACAACTAGCCAAAAACATTCAGTACTTC. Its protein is CASSRPGQLAKNIQYF.